These 22 T cell receptor beta chains came from one sample sequenced in a study of regulatory T cells in long-lasting Graves disease. For TCR beta, libraries came from iRepertoire HTBI primers and Arm-PCR of CDR3 regions. MiXCR, applied by TCRdb to the multiplex PCR reads, yields one record per CDR3 protein. The sample lists about 320,000 distinct CDR3 sequences, 15% to 20% occurring once. Noted time point: newly diagnosed GD, antithyroid drugs for less than 3 months. PBMC RNA served as the TCR library source. The sample here was peripheral blood mononuclear cells (PBMCs), taken at new diagnosis, from a patient treated with antithyroid drugs. The receptors here all came from a female donor with Graves disease.

This clonotype was recorded only once. The CDR3 carries no conserved terminal phenylalanine or tryptophan, so it likely arises from a read error. The chain uses TRBV3-1 and TRBJ2-1, with D possibly TRBD2 on 6 matching bases. Germline values: CDR1 LGHDT, CDR2 YNNKEL (reference sequence). CDR3 size: 15 residues. The V gene lost 1 base and the J gene lost 2 bases, with 9 bases spanning the gap. The CDR3 spells CASSQAGDPYNEQFS. DNA of the CDR3: TGTGCCAGCAGCCAAGCGGGAGATCCCTACAATGAGCAGTTCTCC.

This clonotype was found once. A far larger clone is one base from this, pointing to a likely read error. The genes are TRBV27 and TRBJ2-7, with D unclear. The germline CDR1 and CDR2 sequences are MNHEY and SMNVEV (reference sequence). The CDR3 covers 13 residues. The V and J ends lost 4 bases and 7 bases respectively, with 14 bases between them. This chain's CDR3 is CASSSRSPYEQYF. The DNA for the CDR3 is TGTGCCAGCAGTTCCAGGAGCCCATATGAGCAGTACTTC.

In this sample, this clonotype turned up many times. The rearrangement uses TRBV20-1 and TRBJ2-7; maybe TRBD1 (5 bases). Per the germline V gene, CDR1 is DFQATT and CDR2 is SNEGSKA (reference sequence). The CDR3 spans 18 residues. Trimming left V 6 bases short and J 6 bases short, with 33 bases between. In DNA, the CDR3 is TGCAGTGCAAGGGGTGATAGTGCTAGGGGCAGTGGCTTTCTCGAGCAGTACTTC. Its protein is CSARGDSARGSGFLEQYF.

The chain uses TRBV20-1 and TRBJ1-1; D not resolved. Between the trimmed V and J ends, which lost 6 bases and 10 bases, there was a span of 18 bases. This CDR3 is built from 12 residues. Germline values: CDR1 DFQATT, CDR2 SNEGSKA (reference sequence). CDR3 sequence: CSAERELVGAFF. In DNA, the CDR3 is TGCAGTGCCGAGCGGGAGCTCGTCGGAGCTTTCTTT.

Remarks on this clonotype: Mismatch with germline at one junction end may stem from a read error. V is TRBV5-5 and J is TRBJ2-2; TRBD2 agrees at 7 bases. Looked up from germline, CDR1 is SGHKS and CDR2 is YYEKEE (reference sequence). The CDR3 totals 21 residues. The CDR3 DNA reads as TGTGCCAGCAGCTCCGGTGCAGCGGGGTTCCAAGGAGGGACTCGCGTAGGGGAGCTGCTTTTT. It translates to CASSSGAAGFQGGTRVGELLF.

This clonotype was detected ten times or more. The genes are TRBV12-3 or TRBV12-4 and TRBJ2-1, with 10 bases lining up with TRBD1. V was clipped by 5 bases and J by 5 bases; unmatched bases: 3. The CDR3 consists of 14 residues. The CDR3 spells CASSPGQGNNEQFF. As DNA, the CDR3 is TGTGCCAGCAGTCCGGGACAGGGGAACAATGAGCAGTTCTTC.

This clonotype was seen more than once but under ten times. This sequence joins TRBV6-1 and TRBJ1-4; a weak D match, TRBD1 (5 bases). Germline V CDR1 and CDR2: MNHNS, SASEGT. Trimming shortened V by 7 bases and J by 7 bases, and 16 bases separated the two germline ends. This CDR3 is 14 amino acids long. CDR3 residues: CASNQGALGEKLFF. In DNA, the CDR3 is TGTGCCAGCAACCAAGGGGCGTTAGGTGAAAAACTGTTTTTT.

This clonotype was observed many times. V and J are TRBV5-1 and TRBJ2-7; the match to TRBD2 covers 11 bases. This CDR3 has 15 residues. Germline V gene data show CDR1 as SGHRS and CDR2 as YFSETQ. The ends lost 3 bases at V and 12 bases at J; junction bases unmatched: 14. The CDR3 sequence: CASSSTGTSGNEGYF. The CDR3 DNA reads TGCGCCAGCAGCTCAACCGGGACTAGCGGAAATGAGGGGTACTTC.

This clonotype was recorded many times. The V and J genes are TRBV11-2 and TRBJ2-5; TRBD2 might be the D (6 bases). CDR1 is SGHAT and CDR2 is FQNNGV in the germline V gene. CDR3 length: 15 amino acids. Trimming pared 2 bases from V and 1 base from J, leaving 11 bases between. Written as DNA, the CDR3 is TGTGCCAGCAGCTTATTGTCTAGCGCCCAAGAGACCCAGTACTTC. It codes for CASSLLSSAQETQYF. The full variable domain, completed using reference TRBV11-2 and TRBJ2-5, is EAGVAQSPRYKIIEKRQSVAFWCNPISGHATLYWYQQILGQGPKLLIQFQNNGVVDDSQLPKDRFSAERLKGVDSTLKIQPAKLEDSAVYLCASSLLSSAQETQYFGPGTRLLVL.

The V call is TRBV6-1, the J call TRBJ1-3; no clear D gene. This CDR3 comprises 16 residues. The V and J ends lost 0 bases and 4 bases respectively, with 13 bases between them. The germline V gene has CDR1 MNHNS and CDR2 SASEGT. The CDR3 spells CASSEALGVAGNTIYF. CDR3 bases: TGTGCCAGCAGTGAAGCGCTTGGAGTTGCGGGAAACACCATATATTTT.

V gene TRBV18 combines with J gene TRBJ2-1, with no clear D. The CDR3 is made up of 14 amino acids. The germline CDR1 and CDR2 sequences are KGHSH and LQKENI. The V end was cut by 3 bases, the J end by 8 bases, with 14 bases between. CDR3 nucleotides: TGTGCCAGCTCACCCCTATCTTCCTCGGATGAGCAGTTCTTC. It is translated as CASSPLSSSDEQFF.

The sample holds many counts of this clonotype. This chain joins TRBV9 and TRBJ2-1; D gene unclear. The CDR3 spans 12 residues. CDR1 is SGDLS, CDR2 YYNGEE, per germline. V dropped 9 bases and J dropped 3 bases, with 10 bases sitting between them. The DNA of the CDR3 is TGTGCCAACCTGCCTGTCTACAATGAGCAGTTCTTC. Amino acids: CANLPVYNEQFF.

This clonotype was observed at least ten times. The gene calls are TRBV18 and TRBJ2-7; D is undetermined. The length of the CDR3 is 12 residues. The germline V and J ends were trimmed by 3 bases and 5 bases, with 8 bases remaining between them. Germline loops: CDR1 KGHSH, CDR2 LQKENI. In nucleotides, the CDR3 is TGTGCCAGCTCACCGAGAAAGGACGAGCAGTACTTC. It is translated as CASSPRKDEQYF.

This clonotype was observed at least ten times. V is TRBV7-9 and J is TRBJ2-2; possible D gene TRBD2, 6 bases. Germline lookup yields CDR1 SEHNR and CDR2 FQNEAQ (reference sequence). V lost 4 bases and J lost 3, with 15 bases in between. The CDR3 spans 16 residues. The CDR3 nucleotides are TGTGCCAGCAGCTCTCCGGGAGCTCCCCACACCGGGGAGCTGTTTTTT. Its protein product is CASSSPGAPHTGELFF.

This clonotype came up many times. The rearrangement uses TRBV6-1 and TRBJ2-7; the D gene is possibly TRBD1 (5 bases). This CDR3 has 13 amino acids. The V gene lost 1 base and the J gene lost 3 bases, with 7 bases spanning the gap. Per the germline V gene, CDR1 is MNHNS and CDR2 is SASEGT. CDR3 in amino acids: CASSEGGVYEQYF. In nucleotides, the CDR3 is TGTGCCAGCAGTGAAGGGGGCGTCTACGAGCAGTACTTC.

This clonotype was seen at least ten times. This sequence joins TRBV19 and TRBJ2-1, with 10 positions matching TRBD2. This CDR3 spans 18 amino acids. The trim removed 3 bases at V and 1 base at J, leaving 9 bases unmatched. Germline V gene lookup returns CDR1 LNHDA and CDR2 SQIVND (reference sequence). The CDR3 loop reads CASSILTSGLGSYNEQFF. The CDR3 DNA sequence: TGTGCCAGTAGTATCCTGACTAGCGGGCTTGGGTCCTACAATGAGCAGTTCTTC. Full variable domain (outside the CDR3, taken from reference TRBV19 and TRBJ2-1): DGGITQSPKYLFRKEGQNVTLSCEQNLNHDAMYWYRQDPGQGLRLIYYSQIVNDFQKGDIAEGYSVSREKKESFPLTVTSAQKNPTAFYLCASSILTSGLGSYNEQFFGPGTRLTVL.

This clonotype was detected many times. CDR3 protein: CASSLEPRGGGNTIYF. CDR3 coding DNA: TGTGCCAGCAGTTTAGAGCCCAGGGGTGGCGGAAACACCATATATTTT. The chain uses TRBV12-3 or TRBV12-4 and TRBJ1-3; a weak D match, TRBD1 (6 bases). CDR3 length equals 16 residues. Trimming removed 1 base at V and 4 bases at J, with 14 bases between.

This clonotype has ten or more counts. The J gene is TRBJ2-7, the V gene TRBV27; TRBD2 matches at 11 bases. Germline-derived CDR1 and CDR2 are MNHEY and SMNVEV (reference sequence). The CDR3 is 15 amino acids. V was clipped by 6 bases and J by 4 bases; unmatched bases: 8. DNA for the CDR3: TGTGCCAGCAGCACCGGGACTAGCGGTTTTTACGAGCAGTACTTC. Protein sequence: CASSTGTSGFYEQYF.

The chain combines TRBV7-9 with TRBJ2-3; 7 bases align to TRBD1. V shed 3 bases and J 2 bases; nucleotides not matched to a gene: 8. Germline CDR1 is SEHNR and CDR2 is FQNEAQ (reference sequence). The CDR3 is made up of 16 amino acids. This CDR3 reads CASSLVDRALTDTQYF. CDR3 bases: TGTGCCAGCAGCTTGGTCGACAGGGCACTCACAGATACGCAGTATTTT.

This clonotype appeared many times. This chain connects TRBV29-1 to TRBJ1-1; 7 positions match TRBD1. The V segment lost 6 bases and the J segment 3 bases; nucleotides outside the gene matches: 10. The V gene's germline CDR1 is SQVTM and CDR2 ANQGSEA. The CDR3 sequence is 14 residues long. The CDR3 DNA sequence: TGCAGCGTGTCCGGACGACAGGGAGACACTGAAGCTTTCTTT. It is translated as CSVSGRQGDTEAFF.

The chain employs TRBV9 and TRBJ1-1; D is possibly TRBD1 (5 bases). Germline-derived CDR1 and CDR2 are SGDLS and YYNGEE. With 3 bases removed from V and 3 bases from J, the gap between germline ends came to 9 bases. This CDR3 comprises 13 residues. This chain's CDR3 is CASSAAGDTEAFF. CDR3 coding DNA: TGTGCCAGCAGCGCCGCGGGGGACACTGAAGCTTTCTTT.

This clonotype has a count of ten or more. The chain uses TRBV28 and TRBJ1-2, with D maybe TRBD1 (6 bases). The ends were cut back, 4 bases at V and 3 bases at J, with 9 bases in the middle. CDR1 and CDR2 (germline): MDHEN, SYDVKM. The CDR3 totals 13 residues. CDR3 in amino acids: CASSYRVDYGYTF. The DNA of the CDR3 is TGTGCCAGCAGTTACAGGGTGGACTATGGCTACACCTTC.